This T cell receptor beta chain was identified during a study of glioma-infiltrating T cells after dendritic cell vaccination listed by TCRdb under 2016. Background on the whole study: The cohort included approximately 15 glioblastoma patients drawn from Phase I and II dendritic cell vaccination trials, of whom 9 were newly diagnosed and 6 had recurrent disease. Autologous tumor lysate-pulsed dendritic cell vaccination was administered to the patients between 2003 and 2012. To make the vaccine, monocyte-derived dendritic cells were cultured for 6 to 8 days with IL-4 and GM-CSF and then pulsed overnight with autologous tumor lysate. Patients received three intradermal dendritic cell vaccine injections at biweekly intervals in the arm below the axilla. In glioblastoma patients vaccinated with dendritic cells, deep sequencing of TCR beta CDR3 regions served to measure tumor-infiltrating lymphocyte content and to compare repertoires between tumor and blood. Survival after dendritic cell vaccination was correlated with TCR sequencing metrics such as TIL content and the overlap between tumor and blood repertoires.

Compared with germline, V lacks 6 bases and J lacks 3 bases; bases without a gene match: 12. Taken from the germline V gene, the CDR1 and CDR2 loops are SQVTM and ANQGSEA. The CDR3 measures 15 amino acids from cysteine to phenylalanine. Only the CDR3 part of the read is kept: 45 bases, read in frame from the first base. Study-level results and caveats: The cohort was small and heterogeneous, and full blood and tumor sets were available for few patients, with initial-recurrent tumor pairs available for even fewer patients. The response model built on TCR overlap across three groups was characterized as speculative, with prospective validation still needed. After dendritic cell vaccination, a higher estimated pretreatment TIL content predicted longer time to progression and longer overall survival. TCR clonality showed no direct relationship with survival, which suggests that a diverse polyclonal response may be important.

Patients were selected on the basis of adequate residual fresh-frozen tumor tissue and more than two years of available survival data. None of the glioblastoma patients carried an isocitrate dehydrogenase mutation, although molecular status otherwise varied. PBMC were collected before vaccination, two weeks after the third vaccination, and at tumor progression if tumor progression occurred. The Qiagen DNeasy Blood extraction Kit was used for extraction of genomic DNA. TCRB CDR3 regions were amplified from about 2 ug genomic DNA, or all available DNA if less, using the immunoSEQ assay. The multiplex PCR employed 60 forward primers targeting TCR V beta segments and 13 reverse primers targeting J beta segments. Synthetic control templates were spiked into each sample at limiting dilution to estimate reads per starting template. Sequencing produced 87 bp reads on the Illumina HiSeq System. As for the authors' bioinformatics: To remove PCR and sequencing errors, closely related sequences were merged with a nearest neighbor algorithm. TCR overlap was defined as the percentage of unique tumor TCR beta sequences that were also present in the same patient's peripheral blood. TCRdb holds this immuneACCESS table with in-frame rearrangements only. Some clones are missing; in checked studies, unresolved V genes explain under half, and the rest has no known cause. D and trimming come from the DNA, and the V and J calls and clone size come from that table. This sample has around 73,000 clones in its table, and roughly 87% of those were observed once. The leading ten clones occupy around 1.9% of the sample.

Concerning this clone: Its antigen remains unidentified. Qualities for individual bases were not recorded, and no much larger clone is one base off.

Specimen: blood, collected before dendritic cell vaccination. This TCR derives from a human donor with glioblastoma. The sequence links TRBV29-1 to TRBJ2-3; 7 bases in the junction line up with TRBD1. The encoded CDR3 is CSVDDRAVGTDTQYF. The sequenced DNA is TGCAGCGTAGACGACAGGGCGGTTGGAACAGATACGCAGTATTTT.